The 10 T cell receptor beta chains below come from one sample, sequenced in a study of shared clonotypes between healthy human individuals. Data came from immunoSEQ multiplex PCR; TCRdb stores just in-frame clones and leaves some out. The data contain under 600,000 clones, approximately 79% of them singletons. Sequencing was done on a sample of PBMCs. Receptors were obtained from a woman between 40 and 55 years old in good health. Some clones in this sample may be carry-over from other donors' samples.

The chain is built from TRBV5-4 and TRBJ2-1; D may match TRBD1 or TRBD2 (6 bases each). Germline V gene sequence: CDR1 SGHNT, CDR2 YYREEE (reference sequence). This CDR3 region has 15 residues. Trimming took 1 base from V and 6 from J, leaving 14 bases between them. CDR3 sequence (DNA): TGTGCCAGCAGCTTGTTTGGGGGGCGCGCCAATGAGCAGTTCTTC. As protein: CASSLFGGRANEQFF.

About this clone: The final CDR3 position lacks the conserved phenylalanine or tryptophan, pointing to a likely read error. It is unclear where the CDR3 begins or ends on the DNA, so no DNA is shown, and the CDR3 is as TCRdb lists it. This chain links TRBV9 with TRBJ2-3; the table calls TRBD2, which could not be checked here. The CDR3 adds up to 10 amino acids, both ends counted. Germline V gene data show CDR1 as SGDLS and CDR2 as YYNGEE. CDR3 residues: CASRGPSRRL.

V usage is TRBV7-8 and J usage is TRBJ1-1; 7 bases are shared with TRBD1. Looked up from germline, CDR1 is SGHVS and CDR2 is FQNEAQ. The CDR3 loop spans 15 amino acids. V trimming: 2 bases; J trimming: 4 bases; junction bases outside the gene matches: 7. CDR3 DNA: TGTGCCAGCAGCTTAAAGGGGGCGCGGGTCACTGAAGCTTTCTTT. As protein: CASSLKGARVTEAFF. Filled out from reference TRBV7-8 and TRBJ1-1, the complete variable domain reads GAGVSQSPRYKVAKRGQDVALRCDPISGHVSLFWYQQALGQGPEFLTYFQNEAQLDKSGLPSDRFFAERPEGSVSTLKIQRTQQEDSAVYLCASSLKGARVTEAFFGQGTRLTVV.

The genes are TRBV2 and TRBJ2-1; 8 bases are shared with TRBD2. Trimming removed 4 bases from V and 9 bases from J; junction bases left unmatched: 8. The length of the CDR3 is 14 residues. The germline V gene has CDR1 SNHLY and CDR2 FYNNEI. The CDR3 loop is CASSAQRESIEQFF. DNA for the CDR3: TGTGCCAGCAGTGCTCAGCGGGAGTCTATTGAGCAGTTCTTC.

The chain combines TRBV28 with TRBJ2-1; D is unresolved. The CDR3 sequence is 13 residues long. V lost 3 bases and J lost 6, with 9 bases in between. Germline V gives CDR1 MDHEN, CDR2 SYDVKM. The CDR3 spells CASSFSYTNEQFF. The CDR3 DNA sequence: TGTGCCAGCAGTTTCTCATACACCAATGAGCAGTTCTTC.

The CDR3 is CASKRGAAGNQPQHF. The CDR3 DNA follows: TGTGCCAGCAAGAGGGGAGCAGCGGGCAATCAGCCCCAGCATTTT. V and J are TRBV28 and TRBJ1-5, with D maybe TRBD1 (5 bases). The V end was cut by 7 bases, the J end by 2 bases, with 15 bases between. Germline V lookup: CDR1 MDHEN, CDR2 SYDVKM. The CDR3 runs to 15 residues. Together with reference TRBV28 and TRBJ1-5, the CDR3 gives the full variable domain: DVKVTQSSRYLVKRTGEKVFLECVQDMDHENMFWYRQDPGLGLRLIYFSYDVKMKEKGDIPEGYSVSREKKERFSLILESASTNQTSMYLCASKRGAAGNQPQHFGDGTRLSIL.

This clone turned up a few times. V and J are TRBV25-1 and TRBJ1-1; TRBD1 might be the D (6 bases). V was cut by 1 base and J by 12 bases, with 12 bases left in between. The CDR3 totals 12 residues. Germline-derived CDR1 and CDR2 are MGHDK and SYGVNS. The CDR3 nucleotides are TGTGCCAGCAGTGAATCCCAGGGGAGAACTTTCTTT. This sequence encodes CASSESQGRTFF.

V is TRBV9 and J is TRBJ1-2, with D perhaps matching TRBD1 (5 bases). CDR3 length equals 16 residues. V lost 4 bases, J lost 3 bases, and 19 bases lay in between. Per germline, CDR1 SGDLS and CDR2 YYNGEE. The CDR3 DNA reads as TGTGCCAGCAGCCCGGAGGTACAGGCCCCACACTATGGCTACACCTTC. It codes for CASSPEVQAPHYGYTF.

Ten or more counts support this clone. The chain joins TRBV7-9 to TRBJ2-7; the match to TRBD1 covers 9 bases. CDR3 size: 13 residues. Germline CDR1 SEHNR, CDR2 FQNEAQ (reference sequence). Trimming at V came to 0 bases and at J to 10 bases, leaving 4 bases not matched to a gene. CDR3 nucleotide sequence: TGTGCCAGCAGCTTAGCCCCGGGACAGGGACAGTACTTC. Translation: CASSLAPGQGQYF.

CDR3 residues: CASRGSGEQFF. The CDR3 DNA reads TGTGCCAGCAGGGGTTCCGGTGAGCAGTTCTTC. The chain couples TRBV6-5 to TRBJ2-1; D is ambiguous. Deletions cut 6 bases from V and 9 bases from J, with 9 bases between. Germline V lookup: CDR1 MNHEY, CDR2 SVGAGI. This CDR3 is 11 amino acids long.